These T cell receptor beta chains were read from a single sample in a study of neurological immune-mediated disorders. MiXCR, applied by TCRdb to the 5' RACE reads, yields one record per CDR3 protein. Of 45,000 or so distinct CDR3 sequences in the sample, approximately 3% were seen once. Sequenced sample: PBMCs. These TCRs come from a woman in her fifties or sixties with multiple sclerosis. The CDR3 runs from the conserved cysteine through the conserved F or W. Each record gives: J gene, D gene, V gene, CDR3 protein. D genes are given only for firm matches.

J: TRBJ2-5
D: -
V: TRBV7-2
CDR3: CASRRGGIQETQYF

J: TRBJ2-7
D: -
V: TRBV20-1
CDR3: CSASAVEQYF

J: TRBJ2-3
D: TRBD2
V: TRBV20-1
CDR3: CSARDERRSGGLLNTQYF

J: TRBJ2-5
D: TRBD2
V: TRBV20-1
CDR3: CSAKISGRVETQYF

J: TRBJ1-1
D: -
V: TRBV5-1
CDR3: CASSLGPGRTEEAFF

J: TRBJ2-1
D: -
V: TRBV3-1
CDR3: CASSKEAAHNEQFF

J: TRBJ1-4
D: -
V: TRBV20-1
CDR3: CSAFGVNEKLFF

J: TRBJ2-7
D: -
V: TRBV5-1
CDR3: CASSVTGLKSYEQYF

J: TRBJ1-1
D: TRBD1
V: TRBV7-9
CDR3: CASSLEGATEAFF

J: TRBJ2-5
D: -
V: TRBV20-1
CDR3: CSATNSDGQETQYF

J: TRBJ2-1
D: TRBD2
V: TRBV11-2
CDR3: CASSLLSGSGGEQFF

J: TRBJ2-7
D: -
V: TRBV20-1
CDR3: CSARDPRGGIYEQYF

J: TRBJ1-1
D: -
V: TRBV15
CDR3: CATSPRPPDRRNTEAFF

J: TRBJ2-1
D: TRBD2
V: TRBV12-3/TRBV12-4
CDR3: CASSLLLAGVEQFF

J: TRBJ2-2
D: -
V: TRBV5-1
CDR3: CASSLDPVTGELFF

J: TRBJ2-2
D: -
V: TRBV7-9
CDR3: CASSHDRNTGELFF

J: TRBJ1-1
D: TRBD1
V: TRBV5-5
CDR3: CASSLLTGVNTEAFF

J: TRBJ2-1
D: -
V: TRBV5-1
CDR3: CASSLQAPGYNEQFF

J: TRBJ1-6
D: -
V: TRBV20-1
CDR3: CSAASGTRLGSLHF

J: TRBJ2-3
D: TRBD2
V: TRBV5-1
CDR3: CASSAGTSITDTQYF

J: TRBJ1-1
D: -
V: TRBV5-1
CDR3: CASSLVPGNTEAFF

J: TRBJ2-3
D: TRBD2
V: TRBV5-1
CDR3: CASSFPSGNTDTQYF

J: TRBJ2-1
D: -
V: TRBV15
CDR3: CATSKRGRWDEQFF

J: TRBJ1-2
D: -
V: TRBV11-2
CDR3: CASSLDPSYYGYTF

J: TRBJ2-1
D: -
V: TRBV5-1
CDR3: CASSLGSSPTYNEQFF

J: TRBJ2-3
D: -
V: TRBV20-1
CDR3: CSARDPGVGTDTQYF

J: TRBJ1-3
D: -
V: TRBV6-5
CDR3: CASSYSNGFRGNTIYF

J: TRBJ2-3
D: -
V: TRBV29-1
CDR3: CSVGGGTDTQYF

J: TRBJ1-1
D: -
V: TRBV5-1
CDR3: CASTEQVMNTEAFF

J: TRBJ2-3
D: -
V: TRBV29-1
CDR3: CSVVPISSRVTDTQYF

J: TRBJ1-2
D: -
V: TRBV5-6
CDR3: CASSLWVTPNYGYTF

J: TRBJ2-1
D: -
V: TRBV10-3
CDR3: CAISEYQGTSPYNEQFF

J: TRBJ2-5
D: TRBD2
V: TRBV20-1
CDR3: CSARAGGGETQYF

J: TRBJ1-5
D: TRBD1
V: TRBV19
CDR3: CASSILGQGFSPQHF

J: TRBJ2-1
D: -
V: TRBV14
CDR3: CASSRSGTGPYNEQFF

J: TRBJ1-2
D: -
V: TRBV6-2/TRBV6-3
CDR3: CASSYSGGRYGYTF

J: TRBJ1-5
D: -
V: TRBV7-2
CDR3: CASSIRVGQPQHF

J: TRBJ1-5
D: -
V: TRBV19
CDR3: CASSIPTRNQPQHF

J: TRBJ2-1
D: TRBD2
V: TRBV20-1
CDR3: CSGLGTSGQRGEQFF

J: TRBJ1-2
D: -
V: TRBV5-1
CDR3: CASSLDVQGPSEGYTF

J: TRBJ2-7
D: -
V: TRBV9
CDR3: CASSADGYEQYF

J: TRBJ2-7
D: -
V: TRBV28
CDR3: CASSFSGVYEQYF

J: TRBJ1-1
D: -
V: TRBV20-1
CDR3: CSARLVKGVPNTEAFF

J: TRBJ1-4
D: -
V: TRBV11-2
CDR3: CASSFESPGPDEKLFF

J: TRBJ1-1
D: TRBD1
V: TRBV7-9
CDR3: CASSLAGTGGTEAFF

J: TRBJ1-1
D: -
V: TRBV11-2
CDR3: CASSLRSRRLNTEAFF

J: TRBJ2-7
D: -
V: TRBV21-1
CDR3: CASSFRARGKDYEQYF

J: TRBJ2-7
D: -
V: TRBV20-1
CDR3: CSARLQGGTSEQYF

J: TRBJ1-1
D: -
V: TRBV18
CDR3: CASSPQGGVTEAFF

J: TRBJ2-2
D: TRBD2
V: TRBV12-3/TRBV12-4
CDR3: CASSFFRTSNRPGELFF

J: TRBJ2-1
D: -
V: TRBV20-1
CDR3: CSARGATYNEQFF

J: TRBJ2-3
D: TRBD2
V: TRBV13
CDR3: CASSLGRNVAGGSTDTQYF

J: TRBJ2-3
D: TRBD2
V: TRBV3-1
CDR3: CASSQEGSGRASQYF

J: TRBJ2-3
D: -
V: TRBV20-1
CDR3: CSATHPTMARGGTQYF

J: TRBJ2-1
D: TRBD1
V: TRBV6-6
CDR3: CASSYDTGVRNEQFF

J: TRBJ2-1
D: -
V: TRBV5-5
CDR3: CASSRPPGHEQFF

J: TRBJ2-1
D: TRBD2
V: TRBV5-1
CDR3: CASSSLAGGSYNEQFF

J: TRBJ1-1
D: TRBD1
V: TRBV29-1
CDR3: CSVRRDRVNTEAFF

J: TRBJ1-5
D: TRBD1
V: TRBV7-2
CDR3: CASSIRGGQPQHF

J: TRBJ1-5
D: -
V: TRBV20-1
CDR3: CSARARGPDQPQHF